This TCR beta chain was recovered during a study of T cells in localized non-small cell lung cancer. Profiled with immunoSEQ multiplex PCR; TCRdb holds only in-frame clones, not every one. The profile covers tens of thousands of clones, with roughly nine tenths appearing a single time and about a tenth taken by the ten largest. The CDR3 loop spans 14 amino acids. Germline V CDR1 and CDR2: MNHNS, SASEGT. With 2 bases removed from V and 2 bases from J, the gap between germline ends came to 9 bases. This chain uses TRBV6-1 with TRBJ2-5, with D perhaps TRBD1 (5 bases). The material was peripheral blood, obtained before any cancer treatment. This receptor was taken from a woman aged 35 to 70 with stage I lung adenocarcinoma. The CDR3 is CASSEMGQQETQYF. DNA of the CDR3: TGTGCCAGCAGTGAAATGGGGCAACAAGAGACCCAGTACTTC.